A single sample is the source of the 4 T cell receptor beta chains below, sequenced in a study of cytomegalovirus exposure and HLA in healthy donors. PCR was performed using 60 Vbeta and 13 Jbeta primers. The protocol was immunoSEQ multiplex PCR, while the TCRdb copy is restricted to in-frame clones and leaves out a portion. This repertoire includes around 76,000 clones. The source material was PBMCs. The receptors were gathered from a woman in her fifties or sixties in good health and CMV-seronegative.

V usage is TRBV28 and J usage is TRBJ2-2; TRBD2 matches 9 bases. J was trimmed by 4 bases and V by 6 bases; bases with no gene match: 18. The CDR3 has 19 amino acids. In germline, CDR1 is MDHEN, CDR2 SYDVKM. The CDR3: CASRRRLSREGYSTGELFF. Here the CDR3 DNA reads TGTGCCAGCAGGCGTCGGCTCTCGCGGGAGGGGTATTCCACCGGGGAGCTGTTTTTT.

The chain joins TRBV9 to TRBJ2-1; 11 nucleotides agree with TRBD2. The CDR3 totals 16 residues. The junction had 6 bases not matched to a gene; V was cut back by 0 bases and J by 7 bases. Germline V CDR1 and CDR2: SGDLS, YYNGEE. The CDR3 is CASSVEVAGGWNEQFF. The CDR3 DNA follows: TGTGCCAGCAGCGTAGAGGTAGCGGGAGGGTGGAATGAGCAGTTCTTC.

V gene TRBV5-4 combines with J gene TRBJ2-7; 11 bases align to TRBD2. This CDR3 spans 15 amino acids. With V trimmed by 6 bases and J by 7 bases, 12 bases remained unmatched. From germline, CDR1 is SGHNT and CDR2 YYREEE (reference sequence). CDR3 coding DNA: TGTGCCAGCACCTCCGGGACTAGCGGCCGTGGGGAGCAGTACTTC. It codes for CASTSGTSGRGEQYF.

The CDR3 loop is CASSPSQGLSYEQYF. DNA of the CDR3: TGTGCCAGCTCACCAAGTCAAGGACTTTCCTACGAGCAGTACTTC. The chain recombines TRBV18 with TRBJ2-7; a weak D match, TRBD2 (5 bases). The V gene lost 2 bases and the J gene lost 1 base, with 12 bases spanning the gap. This CDR3 contains 15 residues. The germline V gene has CDR1 KGHSH and CDR2 LQKENI.